This T cell receptor (beta chain) was profiled in a study of blood T cell repertoires in COVID-19. In the original processing: By means of reference gene primer amplification, nucleated cell counts were estimated. TCRdb keeps only in-frame clones here, not all; method: immunoSEQ multiplex PCR. V and J calls and clone size follow that table, whereas D and trimming were derived from the DNA. Counted here are about 120,000 clones, roughly 84% occurring once; the ten biggest clones make up 3.9%. This clone was counted ten times or more. This CDR3 has 17 amino acids. Trimming took 0 bases from V and 8 from J, leaving 18 bases between them. Germline loops: CDR1 SGDLS, CDR2 YYNGEE.

The clonotype was recovered from a man between 60 and 75 years old with acute or convalescent COVID-19. This rearrangement joins TRBV9 to TRBJ1-6; D possibly corresponds to TRBD1 (6 bases). The specimen was peripheral blood. For the CDR3, the DNA is TGTGCCAGCAGCGTAGCCCGAAGGGGGGGGGTGGATTCACCCCTCCACTTT. Protein: CASSVARRGGVDSPLHF. Combining the CDR3 with reference TRBV9 and TRBJ1-6 gives the whole variable domain DSGVTQTPKHLITATGQRVTLRCSPRSGDLSVYWYQQSLDQGLQFLIQYYNGEERAKGNILERFSAQQFPDLHSELNLSSLELGDSALYFCASSVARRGGVDSPLHFGNGTRLTVT.